This is a list of T cell receptor beta chains from one sample in a study of CD8+ T cells in alopecia areata. Some clones are missing from TCRdb's copy, which holds only in-frame ones; the method was immunoSEQ multiplex PCR. The repertoire holds 250,000 to 300,000 clones, with 58% as singletons. The source was CD4+ T cells sorted from blood, collected at week 24, from a patient treated with tofacitinib. These receptors came from a human donor with alopecia areata. Each CDR3 is given with its conserved first and last residue. A D gene is named only where the DNA matches it firmly. The listing skips clone size in some rows; elsewhere it reads once, few, many or a size class.

d_call	v_call	clone_size	j_call	cdr3_nt	cdr3_aa
TRBD2	TRBV30	NA	TRBJ2-7	TGTGCCTGGAGTGTGGGGACTAGTCTGCGCGAGCAGTACTTC	CAWSVGTSLREQYF
NA	TRBV7-9	NA	TRBJ1-1	TGTGCCGGAGGAATAAAAACTGAAGCTTTCTTT	CAGGIKTEAFF
TRBD1	TRBV30	NA	TRBJ1-5	TGTGCCTGGAGTGCCCTTCAGGACAGGGGGTTAAATCAGCCCCAGCATTTT	CAWSALQDRGLNQPQHF
TRBD1	TRBV6-6	NA	TRBJ1-2	TGTGCCAGCAGCCTCAACAGGGGCTATGGCTACACCTTC	CASSLNRGYGYTF
TRBD1	TRBV30	once	TRBJ1-1	TGTGCCTGCCATGGACAGGGGGAAGCTTTCTTT	CACHGQGEAFF
NA	TRBV4-2	NA	TRBJ2-5	TGTGCCAGCAGCCAAGAGAACGGGGACCAAGAGACCCAGTACTTC	CASSQENGDQETQYF
NA	TRBV7-9	NA	TRBJ1-2	TGTGCCAGCAGCCCCTCAGGATATGGCTACACCTTC	CASSPSGYGYTF
NA	TRBV13	NA	TRBJ1-2	TGTGCCAGCAGCTCAACCCTATTTTATGGCTACACCTTC	CASSSTLFYGYTF
TRBD1	TRBV5-6	NA	TRBJ2-4	TGTGCCAGCAGCTTTCAGGGGGCCCAAAACATTCAGTACTTC	CASSFQGAQNIQYF
TRBD1	TRBV7-2	NA	TRBJ2-1	TGTGCCAGCAGCTTAGTTATACAGGGGGCTTCTGAGCAGTTCTTC	CASSLVIQGASEQFF
TRBD1	TRBV18	few	TRBJ1-1	TGTGCCAGCTCACCGCTGGGACAGGGGAACACTGAAGCTTTCTTT	CASSPLGQGNTEAFF
NA	TRBV29-1	NA	TRBJ2-1	TGCAGCGCATTCCAGGGAGGCGAGCAGTTCTTC	CSAFQGGEQFF
TRBD1	TRBV5-6	NA	TRBJ2-5	TGTGCCAGCAGGGGTGGACAGGGAGGCCAAGAGACCCAGTACTTC	CASRGGQGGQETQYF
NA	TRBV5-1	NA	TRBJ2-2	TGCGCCAGCAGCTTTGAGGGGCGAAACACCGGGGAGCTGTTTTTT	CASSFEGRNTGELFF
TRBD1	TRBV29-1	NA	TRBJ2-7	TGCAGCATCCAAGGACAGGGCCACGAGCAGTACTTC	CSIQGQGHEQYF
NA	TRBV14	NA	TRBJ2-5	TGTGCCAGCAGCCGTGCCTGGATGAGGAAAGAGACCCAGTACTTC	CASSRAWMRKETQYF
NA	TRBV29-1	NA	TRBJ2-3	TGCAGCGTGAAGACGGGGAGCACAGATACGCAGTATTTT	CSVKTGSTDTQYF